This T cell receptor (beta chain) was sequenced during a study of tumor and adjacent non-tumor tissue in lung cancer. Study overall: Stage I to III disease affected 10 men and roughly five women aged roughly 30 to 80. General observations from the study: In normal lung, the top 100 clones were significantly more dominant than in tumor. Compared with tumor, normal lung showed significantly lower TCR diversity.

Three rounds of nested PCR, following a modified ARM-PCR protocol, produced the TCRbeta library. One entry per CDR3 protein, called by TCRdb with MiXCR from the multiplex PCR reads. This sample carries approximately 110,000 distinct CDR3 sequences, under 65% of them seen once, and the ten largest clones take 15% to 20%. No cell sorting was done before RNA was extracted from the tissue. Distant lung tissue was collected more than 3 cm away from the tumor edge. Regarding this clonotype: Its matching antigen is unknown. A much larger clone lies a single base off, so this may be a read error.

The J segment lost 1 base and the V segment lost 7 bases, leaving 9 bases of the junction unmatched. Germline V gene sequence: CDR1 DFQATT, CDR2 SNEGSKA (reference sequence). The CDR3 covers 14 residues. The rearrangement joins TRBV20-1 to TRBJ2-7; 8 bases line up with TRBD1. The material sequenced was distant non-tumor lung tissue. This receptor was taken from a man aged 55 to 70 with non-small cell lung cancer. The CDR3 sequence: CSVLRQGYSYEQYF. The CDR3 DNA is TGCAGTGTTCTTCGACAGGGGTATTCCTACGAGCAGTACTTC.